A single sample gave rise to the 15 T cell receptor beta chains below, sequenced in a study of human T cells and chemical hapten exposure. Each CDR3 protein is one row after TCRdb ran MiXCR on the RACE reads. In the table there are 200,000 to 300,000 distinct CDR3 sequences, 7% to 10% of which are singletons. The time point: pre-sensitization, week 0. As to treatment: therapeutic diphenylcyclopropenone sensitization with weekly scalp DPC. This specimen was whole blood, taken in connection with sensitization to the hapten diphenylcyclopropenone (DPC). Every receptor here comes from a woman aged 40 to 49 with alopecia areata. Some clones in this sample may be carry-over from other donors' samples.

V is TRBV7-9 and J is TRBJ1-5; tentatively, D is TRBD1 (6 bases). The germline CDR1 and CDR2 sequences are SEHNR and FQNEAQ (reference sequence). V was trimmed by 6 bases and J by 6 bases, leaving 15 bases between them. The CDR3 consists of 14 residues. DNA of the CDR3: TGTGCCAGCAGGGCGGGGGGCGCGGGTCAGCCCCAGCATTTT. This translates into CASRAGGAGQPQHF.

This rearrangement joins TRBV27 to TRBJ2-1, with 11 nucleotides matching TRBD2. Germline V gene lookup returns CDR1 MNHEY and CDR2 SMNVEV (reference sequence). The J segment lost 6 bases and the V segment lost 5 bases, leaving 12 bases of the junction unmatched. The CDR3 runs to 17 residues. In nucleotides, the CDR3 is TGTGCCAGCAGTCACAGCGCCCTCCTAGCGGGAGGCAATGAGCAGTTCTTC. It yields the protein CASSHSALLAGGNEQFF.

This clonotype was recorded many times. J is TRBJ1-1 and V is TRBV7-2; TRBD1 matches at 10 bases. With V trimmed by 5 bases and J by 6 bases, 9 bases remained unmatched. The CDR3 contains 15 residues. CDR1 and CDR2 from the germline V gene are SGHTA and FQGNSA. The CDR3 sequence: CASSPATGGRSEAFF. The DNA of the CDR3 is TGTGCCAGCAGCCCGGCGACAGGGGGCCGGTCTGAAGCTTTCTTT.

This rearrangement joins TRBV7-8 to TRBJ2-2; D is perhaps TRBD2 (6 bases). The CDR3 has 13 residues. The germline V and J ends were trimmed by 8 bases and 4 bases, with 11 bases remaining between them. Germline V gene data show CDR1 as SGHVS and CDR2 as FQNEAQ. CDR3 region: CASCPTSTGELFF. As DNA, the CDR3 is TGTGCCAGCTGTCCGACTAGCACCGGGGAGCTGTTTTTT.

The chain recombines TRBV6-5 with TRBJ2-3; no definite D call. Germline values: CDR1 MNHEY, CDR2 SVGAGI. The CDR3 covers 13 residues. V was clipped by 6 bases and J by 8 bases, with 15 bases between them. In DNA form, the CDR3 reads TGTGCCAGCAGGGCAAGGTCTGGCGGTACGCAGTATTTT. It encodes CASRARSGGTQYF.

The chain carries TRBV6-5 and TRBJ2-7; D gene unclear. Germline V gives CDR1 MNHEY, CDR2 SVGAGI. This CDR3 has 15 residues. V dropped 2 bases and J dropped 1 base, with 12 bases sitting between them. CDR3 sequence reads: CASSYLRVSSYEQYF. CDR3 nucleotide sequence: TGTGCCAGCAGTTACCTTCGGGTTTCGTCCTACGAGCAGTACTTC.

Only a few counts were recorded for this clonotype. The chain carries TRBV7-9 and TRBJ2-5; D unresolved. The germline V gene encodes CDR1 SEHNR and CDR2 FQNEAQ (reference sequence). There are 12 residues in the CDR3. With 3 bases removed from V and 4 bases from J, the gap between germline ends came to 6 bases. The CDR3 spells CASSLFAETQYF. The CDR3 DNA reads TGTGCCAGCAGCTTGTTCGCAGAGACCCAGTACTTC.

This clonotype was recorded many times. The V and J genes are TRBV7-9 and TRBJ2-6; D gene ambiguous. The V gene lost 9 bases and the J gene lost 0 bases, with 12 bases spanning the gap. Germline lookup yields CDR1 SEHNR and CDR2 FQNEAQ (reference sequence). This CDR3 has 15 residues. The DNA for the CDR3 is TGTGCCAGTTTCCAATGGGACTCTGGGGCCAACGTCCTGACTTTC. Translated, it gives CASFQWDSGANVLTF.

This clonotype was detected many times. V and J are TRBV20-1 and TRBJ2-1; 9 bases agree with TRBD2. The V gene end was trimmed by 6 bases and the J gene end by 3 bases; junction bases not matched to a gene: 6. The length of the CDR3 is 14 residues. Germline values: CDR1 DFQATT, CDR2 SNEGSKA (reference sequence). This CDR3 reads CSAETSGFYNEQFF. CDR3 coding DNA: TGCAGTGCCGAGACTAGCGGTTTCTACAATGAGCAGTTCTTC.

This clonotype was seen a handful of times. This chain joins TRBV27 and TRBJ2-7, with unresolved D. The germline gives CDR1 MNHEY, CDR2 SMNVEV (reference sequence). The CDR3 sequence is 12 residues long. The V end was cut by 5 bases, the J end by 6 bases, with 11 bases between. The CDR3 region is CASSPTLGEQYF. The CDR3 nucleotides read TGTGCCAGCAGTCCTACGCTTGGCGAGCAGTACTTC.

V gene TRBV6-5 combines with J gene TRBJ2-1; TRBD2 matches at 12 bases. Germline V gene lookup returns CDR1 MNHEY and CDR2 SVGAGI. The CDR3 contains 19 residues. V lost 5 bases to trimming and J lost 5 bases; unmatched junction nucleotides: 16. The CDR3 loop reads CASSPAGLAGLGRDNEQFF. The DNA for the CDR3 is TGTGCCAGCAGTCCCGCGGGACTAGCGGGCCTTGGTAGGGACAATGAGCAGTTCTTC.

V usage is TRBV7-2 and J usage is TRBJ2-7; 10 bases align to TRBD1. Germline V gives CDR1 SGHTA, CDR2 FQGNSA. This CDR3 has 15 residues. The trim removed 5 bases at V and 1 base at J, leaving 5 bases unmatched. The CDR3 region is CASSRDRGRSYEQYF. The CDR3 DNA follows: TGTGCCAGCAGCCGGGACAGGGGTAGGTCCTACGAGCAGTACTTC.

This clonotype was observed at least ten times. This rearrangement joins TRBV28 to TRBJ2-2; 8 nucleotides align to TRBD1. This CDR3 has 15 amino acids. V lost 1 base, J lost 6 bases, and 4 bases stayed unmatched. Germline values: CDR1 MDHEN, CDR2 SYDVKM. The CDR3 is CASSLSRGRSGELFF. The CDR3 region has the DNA TGTGCCAGCAGTTTATCCAGGGGGCGGTCCGGGGAGCTGTTTTTT.

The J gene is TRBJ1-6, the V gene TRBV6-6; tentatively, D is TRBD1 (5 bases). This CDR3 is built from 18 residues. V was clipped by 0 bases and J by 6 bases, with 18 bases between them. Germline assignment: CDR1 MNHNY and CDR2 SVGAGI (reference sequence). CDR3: CASSYSRLVGVLNSPLHF. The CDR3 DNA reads TGTGCCAGCAGTTACTCGAGACTGGTGGGGGTTCTTAATTCACCCCTCCACTTT.

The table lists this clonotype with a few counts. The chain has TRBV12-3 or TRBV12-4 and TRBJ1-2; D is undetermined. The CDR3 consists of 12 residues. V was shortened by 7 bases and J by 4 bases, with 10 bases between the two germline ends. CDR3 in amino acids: CASTGSLYGYTF. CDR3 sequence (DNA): TGTGCCAGCACAGGCAGCCTCTATGGCTACACCTTC.